The 2 T cell receptor beta chains presented below share a single source sample, sequenced in a study of CD8 T cells in Susac syndrome. An input of roughly 0.5 to 1 ug of RNA was subjected to reverse transcription using random hexamers. MiXCR, applied by TCRdb to the immunoSEQ multiplex PCR reads, yields one record per CDR3 protein. Among approximately 130,000 distinct CDR3 sequences listed, about 93% were seen once. Specimen: CD8+ T cells from PBMCs. The receptor source for this set is a human donor with multiple sclerosis.

The V gene is TRBV20-1, the J gene TRBJ2-7; 7 positions match TRBD1. V shed 6 bases, J shed 3 bases, and the junction held 8 bases outside the gene matches. The CDR3 is made up of 13 amino acids. CDR1 DFQATT and CDR2 SNEGSKA come from the germline V gene (reference sequence). CDR3 DNA sequence: TGCAGTGCGAGGACAGGCAAGCACTACGAGCAGTACTTC. It yields the protein CSARTGKHYEQYF.

The chain carries TRBV7-9 and TRBJ2-6; weak D call: TRBD2 (6 bases). The CDR3 length is 16 residues. Germline V gene sequence: CDR1 SEHNR, CDR2 FQNEAQ (reference sequence). Between the trimmed V and J ends, which lost 0 bases and 2 bases, there was a span of 8 bases. CDR3: CASSLAWGAGANVLTF. The CDR3 nucleotides are TGTGCCAGCAGCTTAGCGTGGGGGGCTGGGGCCAACGTCCTGACTTTC.